These 32 T cell receptor beta chains were sequenced from one sample in a study of response to subunit inactivated influenza vaccine. TCRdb fed the RT-PCR reads into MiXCR, producing one record per CDR3 protein. This table holds about 570,000 distinct CDR3 sequences, about 10% found once. This sample was also put to use in a study of T cells expressing NK-cell markers. This second study notes: Researchers built TCR beta cDNA using 5'RACE template switching with UMIs.

This sample comprised PBMCs from blood, obtained on the day of vaccination. The receptors were gathered from a man aged 45-65 years who received an inactivated influenza vaccine.

This clonotype was picked up a small number of times. This chain's CDR3 is CASSIGVMRETQYF. CDR3 coding DNA: TGTGCCAGTAGTATAGGGGTTATGCGAGAGACCCAGTACTTC. The chain employs TRBV19 and TRBJ2-5, with D uncertain. The CDR3 is 14 amino acids. V was shortened by 1 base and J by 4 bases, with 10 bases between the two germline ends. Germline assignment: CDR1 LNHDA and CDR2 SQIVND (reference sequence).

This sequence joins TRBV28 and TRBJ2-1; 8 bases are a match to TRBD1. Germline assignment: CDR1 MDHEN and CDR2 SYDVKM. This CDR3 has 16 residues. Trimming removed 2 bases from V and 7 bases from J; junction bases left unmatched: 10. Here the CDR3 DNA reads TGTGCCAGCAGTTTACGTGGACAGGGCATGGGTAATGAGCAGTTCTTC. Translated: CASSLRGQGMGNEQFF. The complete variable domain, with remaining parts taken from reference TRBV28 and TRBJ2-1, reads DVKVTQSSRYLVKRTGEKVFLECVQDMDHENMFWYRQDPGLGLRLIYFSYDVKMKEKGDIPEGYSVSREKKERFSLILESASTNQTSMYLCASSLRGQGMGNEQFFGPGTRLTVL.

The V call is TRBV11-2, the J call TRBJ1-2, with a tentative D call TRBD1 (6 bases). The V end was cut by 5 bases, the J end by 3 bases, with 13 bases between. Germline assignment: CDR1 SGHAT and CDR2 FQNNGV. The CDR3 sequence is 14 residues long. The CDR3 DNA is TGTGCCAGCAGCACCCCAAGGACAGACTATGGCTACACCTTC. Translating it yields CASSTPRTDYGYTF.

CDR3 sequence reads: CASSQRGVGASGGQYF. CDR3 in DNA: TGCGCCAGCAGCCAAAGAGGGGTTGGGGCCTCGGGTGGGCAGTATTTT. This chain joins TRBV4-1 and TRBJ2-3; D is possibly TRBD1 or TRBD2 (5 bases each). The germline CDR1 and CDR2 sequences are MGHRA and YSYEKL. The CDR3 has 16 amino acids. V lost 2 bases and J lost 11, with 23 bases in between.

The V and J genes are TRBV5-1 and TRBJ2-7, with TRBD1 matching 9 bases. V gave up 3 bases and J gave up 3 bases; unmatched junction bases: 7. The length of the CDR3 is 15 residues. CDR1 and CDR2 from the germline V gene are SGHRS and YFSETQ. Here the CDR3 DNA reads TGCGCCAGCAGCTCCATACCGGGACAGGGCTACGAGCAGTACTTC. It encodes CASSSIPGQGYEQYF.

The gene calls are TRBV12-3 or TRBV12-4 and TRBJ1-2; D is unresolved. The CDR3 length is 14 residues. Trimming removed 6 bases from V and 0 bases from J, with 11 bases in between. CDR3: CASRSDTSNYGYTF. The DNA for the CDR3 is TGTGCCAGCAGGTCAGATACCTCTAACTATGGCTACACCTTC.

The rearrangement uses TRBV19 and TRBJ1-6; D not certain. The germline V gene encodes CDR1 LNHDA and CDR2 SQIVND (reference sequence). The CDR3 covers 14 residues. The ends were cut back, 2 bases at V and 10 bases at J, with 12 bases in the middle. The DNA of the CDR3 is TGTGCCAGTAGTATACTCTTGGATGAATCACCCCTCCACTTT. Its translation is CASSILLDESPLHF.

This clonotype was observed at least ten times. DNA of the CDR3: TGCGCCAGCAGCCCTCTAGCGGGGGGGCCTAACGAGCAGTACTTC. It yields the protein CASSPLAGGPNEQYF. J is TRBJ2-7 and V is TRBV5-1; 12 nucleotides agree with TRBD2. Germline assignment: CDR1 SGHRS and CDR2 YFSETQ. The CDR3 runs 15 residues. V shed 4 bases, J shed 5 bases, and the junction held 7 bases outside the gene matches.

This clonotype was observed many times. The chain has TRBV18 and TRBJ2-1; D ambiguous. Deletions cut 3 bases from V and 8 bases from J, with 11 bases between. The germline CDR1 and CDR2 sequences are KGHSH and LQKENI. This CDR3 spans 13 amino acids. CDR3 sequence (DNA): TGTGCCAGCTCACCTCCTGTGGCCGATGAGCAGTTCTTC. It specifies CASSPPVADEQFF.

The rearrangement uses TRBV9 and TRBJ2-1, with TRBD1 identical over 7 bases. Germline V gives CDR1 SGDLS, CDR2 YYNGEE. The CDR3 sequence is 15 residues long. V dropped 0 bases and J dropped 8; count of bases not matched to a gene: 8. In nucleotides, the CDR3 is TGTGCCAGCAGCGTAGCTCCGGACAGGATTTATGAGCAGTTCTTC. This encodes CASSVAPDRIYEQFF.

The chain combines TRBV5-1 with TRBJ1-1, with a tentative D call TRBD1 (6 bases). The germline V gene has CDR1 SGHRS and CDR2 YFSETQ. The CDR3 is 14 residues long. Trimming took 4 bases from V and 4 from J, leaving 14 bases between them. The CDR3 here is CASSTTGGTTEAFF. DNA of the CDR3: TGCGCCAGCAGCACGACAGGTGGGACCACTGAAGCTTTCTTT.

The chain joins TRBV5-1 to TRBJ2-1, with D possibly matching TRBD1 (6 bases). V was shortened by 4 bases and J by 8 bases, with 16 bases between the two germline ends. The CDR3 is 14 residues long. Per germline, CDR1 SGHRS and CDR2 YFSETQ. The CDR3 DNA follows: TGCGCCAGCAGCCCGGTTGGGGGCAACGATGAGCAGTTCTTC. Encoded protein: CASSPVGGNDEQFF.

The chain couples TRBV4-2 to TRBJ1-2; a possible D gene is TRBD1 (6 bases). The ends were cut back, 0 bases at V and 8 bases at J, with 13 bases in the middle. The length of the CDR3 is 14 residues. Germline V gene sequence: CDR1 LGHNA, CDR2 YNFKEQ. In DNA, the CDR3 is TGTGCCAGCAGCCAAGAAATTCAGGGGAGAGGCTACACCTTC. Protein: CASSQEIQGRGYTF.

This clonotype was seen more than once but under ten times. This chain uses TRBV2 with TRBJ1-2; no clear D. Trimming took 2 bases from V and 4 from J, leaving 11 bases between them. The length of the CDR3 is 14 residues. The germline V gene encodes CDR1 SNHLY and CDR2 FYNNEI. In DNA, the CDR3 is TGTGCCAGCAGTGAAAGTATAGGGTCCTATGGCTACACCTTC. Translation: CASSESIGSYGYTF.

This clonotype appeared a few times. The V gene is TRBV28, the J gene TRBJ2-7, with 9 bases matching TRBD2. CDR1 and CDR2 (germline): MDHEN, SYDVKM. V lost 6 bases to trimming and J lost 6 bases; unmatched junction nucleotides: 6. The CDR3 length is 13 residues. CDR3 in amino acids: CASRAGGGFEQYF. The CDR3 DNA reads TGTGCCAGCAGAGCGGGGGGAGGGTTCGAGCAGTACTTC.

At least ten counts were recorded for this clonotype. The chain links TRBV5-5 to TRBJ2-3, with D unresolved. Looked up from germline, CDR1 is SGHKS and CDR2 is YYEKEE (reference sequence). CDR3 length equals 14 residues. V was cut by 1 base and J by 5 bases, with 11 bases left in between. As DNA, the CDR3 is TGTGCCAGCAGCTTGAGAGAAACCCGAGATACGCAGTATTTT. This codes for CASSLRETRDTQYF.

This sequence joins TRBV5-1 and TRBJ1-1; a possible D gene is TRBD1 (6 bases). The ends were cut back, 0 bases at V and 7 bases at J, with 13 bases in the middle. CDR1 is SGHRS and CDR2 is YFSETQ in the germline V gene. The CDR3 loop spans 14 amino acids. The CDR3 region is CASSLGRTTGEAFF. DNA for the CDR3: TGCGCCAGCAGCTTGGGACGGACGACAGGTGAAGCTTTCTTT.

This clonotype appeared a few times. This chain uses TRBV7-6 with TRBJ2-7; D is perhaps TRBD2 (5 bases). V was pared by 2 bases and J by 4 bases, with 12 bases between. Germline values: CDR1 SGHVS, CDR2 FNYEAQ. The CDR3 extends over 14 amino acids. The CDR3 loop reads CASSLTSNLYEQYF. The CDR3 DNA sequence: TGTGCCAGCAGCTTAACTAGTAATTTATACGAGCAGTACTTC.

Only a few counts were recorded for this clonotype. The rearrangement uses TRBV12-3 or TRBV12-4 and TRBJ1-1, with D possibly TRBD1 on 5 matching bases. CDR3 length: 15 residues. V lost 7 bases and J lost 1, with 16 bases in between. The CDR3 bases are TGTGCCAGCACTCGGGACCACCGGGGGAACACTGAAGCTTTCTTT. Translation: CASTRDHRGNTEAFF.

This clonotype was counted ten times or more. The genes are TRBV29-1 and TRBJ1-4; D is ambiguous. The germline gives CDR1 SQVTM, CDR2 ANQGSEA. Trimming removed 0 bases from V and 0 bases from J, with 8 bases in between. This CDR3 spans 15 amino acids. CDR3 loop: CSVEDLGSTNEKLFF. The CDR3 DNA follows: TGCAGCGTTGAAGACCTGGGTTCAACTAATGAAAAACTGTTTTTT.

This clonotype was detected many times. V and J are TRBV20-1 and TRBJ2-1, with 7 bases fitting TRBD2. The CDR3 has 11 residues. Losses at the gene ends were 8 bases for V and 5 bases for J; bases not matched to a gene: 3. The germline V gene has CDR1 DFQATT and CDR2 SNEGSKA (reference sequence). This CDR3 is CSSGTHNEQFF. The CDR3 DNA follows: TGCAGTAGCGGGACTCACAATGAGCAGTTCTTC.

This clonotype was picked up a small number of times. The chain carries TRBV11-1 and TRBJ2-5; 15 bases fit TRBD2. The CDR3 runs 17 residues. From germline, CDR1 is SGHAT and CDR2 FQDESV (reference sequence). J was trimmed by 5 bases and V by 5 bases; bases with no gene match: 9. Here the CDR3 reads CASSPGTSGRKVETQYF. For the CDR3, the DNA is TGTGCCAGCAGCCCGGGGACTAGCGGGAGGAAGGTGGAGACCCAGTACTTC.

The sample holds a few counts of this clonotype. V usage is TRBV28 and J usage is TRBJ1-2; D might be TRBD1 (5 bases). The CDR3 runs to 16 residues. Germline values: CDR1 MDHEN, CDR2 SYDVKM. The ends were cut back, 11 bases at V and 4 bases at J, with 26 bases in the middle. CDR3 sequence reads: CAAGMGGAWNPYGYTF. The DNA of the CDR3 is TGTGCCGCGGGAATGGGAGGGGCCTGGAACCCCTATGGCTACACCTTC.

A few counts support this clonotype. The chain has TRBV5-1 and TRBJ2-3, with 10 nucleotides matching TRBD2. The V gene's germline CDR1 is SGHRS and CDR2 YFSETQ. With 4 bases clipped from V and 5 bases from J, the junction kept 10 bases outside the gene matches. This CDR3 contains 16 residues. The CDR3 nucleotides are TGCGCCAGCAGCGCCACTCTAGCGGGAGAGGTAGATACGCAGTATTTT. Translated, it gives CASSATLAGEVDTQYF. Full variable domain (remainder filled in from reference TRBV5-1 and TRBJ2-3): KAGVTQTPRYLIKTRGQQVTLSCSPISGHRSVSWYQQTPGQGLQFLFEYFSETQRNKGNFPGRFSGRQFSNSRSEMNVSTLELGDSALYLCASSATLAGEVDTQYFGPGTRLTVL.

CDR3 sequence (DNA): TGTGCCAGCAGCCGTGGACAGGCCGGCTATGGCTACACCTTC. Protein product: CASSRGQAGYGYTF. The rearrangement joins TRBV7-9 to TRBJ1-2; TRBD1 matches 7 bases. The germline gives CDR1 SEHNR, CDR2 FQNEAQ (reference sequence). The CDR3 contains 14 residues. Trimming cost V 5 bases and J 4 bases; bases outside gene matches: 7.

This clonotype was observed many times. The chain carries TRBV4-1 and TRBJ2-7; possibly TRBD2 for D (6 bases). The length of the CDR3 is 17 residues. CDR1 is MGHRA, CDR2 YSYEKL, per germline. Trimming removed 0 bases from V and 3 bases from J, with 18 bases in between. The CDR3 region is CASSQDETAGNHYEQYF. The CDR3 coding sequence is TGCGCCAGCAGCCAAGATGAGACAGCGGGCAACCACTACGAGCAGTACTTC.

The table lists this clonotype with a few counts. The CDR3 nucleotides read TGTGCCAGATTACCCTACGAGCAGTACTTC. This encodes CARLPYEQYF. The chain combines TRBV12-3 or TRBV12-4 with TRBJ2-7; D not resolved. The V end lost 9 bases, the J end lost 2 bases, and 5 bases lay between the germline ends. The CDR3 length is 10 residues.

The sample holds a few counts of this clonotype. This chain uses TRBV7-9 with TRBJ1-2; D not resolved. Germline values: CDR1 SEHNR, CDR2 FQNEAQ (reference sequence). The CDR3 has 14 amino acids. V was clipped by 4 bases and J by 8 bases, with 17 bases between them. DNA for the CDR3: TGTGCCAGCAGCTCTTCGGACGGAATCGGAGGCTACACCTTC. Protein product: CASSSSDGIGGYTF.

At least ten counts were recorded for this clonotype. The chain has TRBV12-3 or TRBV12-4 and TRBJ2-2; the D gene is possibly TRBD2 (6 bases). This CDR3 spans 16 amino acids. V was cut by 4 bases and J by 7 bases, with 19 bases left in between. CDR3: CASSSFGTRSIGELFF. CDR3 sequence (DNA): TGTGCCAGCAGTTCTTTCGGGACTCGAAGCATCGGGGAGCTGTTTTTT.

The chain couples TRBV3-1 to TRBJ1-2, with 9 bases identical to TRBD1. Germline assignment: CDR1 LGHDT and CDR2 YNNKEL (reference sequence). The length of the CDR3 is 16 residues. V was pared by 2 bases and J by 4 bases, with 8 bases of the junction left unmatched. CDR3 sequence (DNA): TGTGCCAGCAGCCAACCAGGACAGGGGCCATTCTATGGCTACACCTTC. Protein: CASSQPGQGPFYGYTF.

The rearrangement links TRBV28 to TRBJ2-1; 9 bases match TRBD2. The J segment lost 9 bases and the V segment lost 4 bases, leaving 16 bases of the junction unmatched. The CDR3 has 17 amino acids. Germline V gene sequence: CDR1 MDHEN, CDR2 SYDVKM. The CDR3 DNA follows: TGTGCCAGCAGTTCCCTTAGCGGGAGCCCAGCCGGGAGTGAGCAGTTCTTC. Translating it yields CASSSLSGSPAGSEQFF.

This chain uses TRBV7-9 with TRBJ2-7, with D possibly matching TRBD2 (6 bases). CDR1 is SEHNR and CDR2 is FQNEAQ in the germline V gene (reference sequence). The V and J ends lost 2 bases and 4 bases respectively, with 15 bases between them. The CDR3 is 15 amino acids. This chain's CDR3 is CASSLKAGLGYEQYF. CDR3 DNA: TGTGCCAGCAGCTTAAAGGCGGGGTTGGGGTACGAGCAGTACTTC.